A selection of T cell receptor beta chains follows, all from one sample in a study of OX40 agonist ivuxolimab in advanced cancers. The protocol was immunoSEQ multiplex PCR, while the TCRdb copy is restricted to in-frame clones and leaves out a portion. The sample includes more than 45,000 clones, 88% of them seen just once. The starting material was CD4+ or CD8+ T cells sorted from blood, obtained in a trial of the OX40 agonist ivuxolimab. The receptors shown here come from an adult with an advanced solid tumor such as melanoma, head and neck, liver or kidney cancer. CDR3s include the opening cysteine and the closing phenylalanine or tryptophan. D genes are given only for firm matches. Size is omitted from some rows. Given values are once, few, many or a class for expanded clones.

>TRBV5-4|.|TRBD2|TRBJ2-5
CASSVGLGPGGETQYF
TGTGCCAGCAGCGTCGGACTAGGACCGGGGGGAGAGACCCAGTACTTC
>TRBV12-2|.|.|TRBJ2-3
CASRLADPMADTQYF
TGTGCAAGTCGCTTAGCCGACCCGATGGCGGATACGCAGTATTTT
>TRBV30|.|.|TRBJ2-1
CAWSTGGGNEQFF
TGTGCCTGGAGTACCGGGGGTGGTAATGAGCAGTTCTTC
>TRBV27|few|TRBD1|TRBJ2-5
CASSPMTGGQETQYF
TGTGCCAGCTCCCCGATGACAGGGGGCCAGGAGACCCAGTACTTC
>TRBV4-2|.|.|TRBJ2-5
CASSQANGGAQETQYF
TGTGCCAGCAGCCAAGCGAATGGCGGCGCCCAAGAGACCCAGTACTTC
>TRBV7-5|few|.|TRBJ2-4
CARSLGPRQSLAKNIQYF
TGTGCCAGAAGCTTAGGTCCGCGGCAGTCTCTAGCCAAAAACATTCAGTACTTC
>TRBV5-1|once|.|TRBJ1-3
CASSLSVGSGNTIYF
TGCGCCAGCAGCTTGTCTGTAGGGTCTGGAAACACCATATATTTT
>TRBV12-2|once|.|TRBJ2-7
CASRLGRYRDSTYEQYF
TGTGCAAGTCGCTTAGGACGGTACCGGGACAGTACCTACGAGCAGTACTTC
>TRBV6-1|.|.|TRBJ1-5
CASGWGLRPQHF
TGTGCCAGCGGATGGGGACTTAGGCCCCAGCATTTT
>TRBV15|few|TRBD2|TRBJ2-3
CATSRARGLAGGPDTQYF
TGTGCCACCAGCAGAGCGAGGGGACTAGCGGGAGGGCCAGATACGCAGTATTTT
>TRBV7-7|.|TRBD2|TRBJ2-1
CASSSGLAGVSEQFF
TGTGCCAGCAGCTCTGGACTAGCGGGAGTCAGTGAGCAGTTCTTC
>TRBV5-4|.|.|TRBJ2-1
CASSLDSYNEQFF
TGTGCCAGCAGCTTGGATAGTTACAATGAGCAGTTCTTC
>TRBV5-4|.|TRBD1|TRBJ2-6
CASSLRLGTGAPGANVLTF
TGTGCCAGCAGCTTGAGATTGGGGACAGGGGCTCCTGGGGCCAACGTCCTGACTTTC
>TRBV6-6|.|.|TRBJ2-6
CASSYPGVGADVLTF
TGTGCCAGCAGTTACCCTGGGGTTGGGGCCGACGTCCTGACTTTC
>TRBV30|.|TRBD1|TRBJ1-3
CAWRQGARNTIYF
TGTGCCTGGAGGCAGGGGGCTAGAAACACCATATATTTT
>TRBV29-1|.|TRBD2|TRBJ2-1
CSVLAGGVGSLNEQFF
TGCAGCGTACTAGCGGGAGGGGTGGGGTCCCTTAATGAGCAGTTCTTC
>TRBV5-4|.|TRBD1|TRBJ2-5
CASSSPTGAETQYF
TGTGCCAGCAGCTCACCGACAGGGGCAGAGACCCAGTACTTC
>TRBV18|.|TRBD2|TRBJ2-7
CASSPLRGLAGGPYEQYF
TGTGCCAGCTCACCCCTACGAGGACTAGCGGGAGGCCCCTACGAGCAGTACTTC